The 32 T cell receptor beta chains given below trace back to one sample, sequenced in a study of cytomegalovirus exposure and HLA in healthy donors. Assay: immunoSEQ multiplex PCR; the TCRdb copy retains only in-frame clones and omits some. The sample consists of under 300,000 clones, 70% to 90% of them appearing once. The source material was PBMCs. The receptors originated from a young woman in good health and CMV-seronegative.

In this sample, this clone turned up a few times. The chain has TRBV2 and TRBJ2-7; the D is unclear. The length of the CDR3 is 12 residues. Trimming shortened V by 6 bases and J by 0 bases, and 6 bases separated the two germline ends. The germline gives CDR1 SNHLY, CDR2 FYNNEI. The CDR3 DNA reads TGTGCCAGCAGCGAGTACTCCTACGAGCAGTACTTC. It is translated as CASSEYSYEQYF.

This clone appeared a few times. The rearrangement joins TRBV5-4 to TRBJ2-7; a weak D match, TRBD2 (6 bases). Trimming removed 1 base at V and 1 base at J, with 9 bases between. Germline V CDR1 and CDR2: SGHNT, YYREEE (reference sequence). This CDR3 spans 14 amino acids. CDR3 region: CASSLSGRSYEQYF. Here the CDR3 DNA reads TGTGCCAGCAGCTTGTCCGGGAGATCCTACGAGCAGTACTTC.

This clone was found once. The chain links TRBV6-4 to TRBJ2-7; no reliable D call. V lost 1 base to trimming and J lost 6 bases, with 10 bases between them. This CDR3 has 13 residues. In germline, CDR1 is MRHNA, CDR2 SNTAGT. The CDR3 sequence: CASSDFPYFEQYF. CDR3 DNA: TGTGCCAGCAGTGACTTCCCTTACTTCGAGCAGTACTTC.

Points on this clone: One junction end does not reproduce the germline sequence, and a read error may be involved. This chain connects TRBV5-4 to TRBJ2-5; possibly TRBD1 for D (6 bases). In germline, CDR1 is SGHNT, CDR2 YYREEE (reference sequence). The CDR3 extends over 13 amino acids. The CDR3 coding sequence is TGTGCCAGCAGGCCCCGAGCCGGGACAACTGCCAACTTC. Protein sequence: CASRPRAGTTANF.

V is TRBV5-1 and J is TRBJ1-2; 10 positions match TRBD1. Germline trimming cut 4 bases from V and 5 bases from J; bases unmatched to any gene: 11. The CDR3 sequence is 16 residues long. The V gene's germline CDR1 is SGHRS and CDR2 YFSETQ. For the CDR3, the DNA is TGCGCCAGCAGCAGGATAAAACCGGGACAGGGGTATGGCTACACCTTC. This translates into CASSRIKPGQGYGYTF.

The chain links TRBV5-1 to TRBJ2-3; D possibly corresponds to TRBD1 (5 bases). Per the germline V gene, CDR1 is SGHRS and CDR2 is YFSETQ. This CDR3 has 19 amino acids. Trimming removed 9 bases from V and 6 bases from J, with 35 bases in between. CDR3 amino acids: CATYRHGAPRNKRWDTQYF. DNA of the CDR3: TGCGCCACATACCGACATGGGGCACCCCGAAACAAAAGGTGGGATACGCAGTATTTT.

This sequence joins TRBV5-1 and TRBJ2-1; 7 positions agree with TRBD2. Looked up from germline, CDR1 is SGHRS and CDR2 is YFSETQ. J gave up 9 bases and V 1 base, and 4 bases lay outside the gene matches. The CDR3 runs to 13 residues. In DNA form, the CDR3 reads TGCGCCAGCAGCTTGCCGGGAGGCGGTGAGCAGTTCTTC. This codes for CASSLPGGGEQFF.

The chain uses TRBV6-6 and TRBJ2-5, with D maybe TRBD2 (5 bases). Germline loops: CDR1 MNHNY, CDR2 SVGAGI (reference sequence). Trimming pared 4 bases from V and 4 bases from J, leaving 10 bases between. The CDR3 contains 13 residues. The CDR3 DNA reads TGTGCCAGCAGTTTCCGTGAGGGAGAGACCCAGTACTTC. Its translation: CASSFREGETQYF.

V gene TRBV7-6 combines with J gene TRBJ2-3; TRBD2 matches at 7 bases. Per germline, CDR1 SGHVS and CDR2 FNYEAQ. This CDR3 has 13 amino acids. After removal of 5 bases from V and 5 bases from J, the junction contained 4 bases not matched to a gene. The CDR3 loop reads CASSSGVRDTQYF. DNA for the CDR3: TGTGCCAGCAGCAGCGGGGTAAGAGATACGCAGTATTTT.

In DNA form, the CDR3 reads TGCGCCAGCAGCCAGGGCCCGAAGGGGAACTATGGCTACACCTTC. Amino acid sequence: CASSQGPKGNYGYTF. This chain joins TRBV4-1 and TRBJ1-2; D perhaps matches TRBD1 (5 bases). CDR3 size: 15 residues. V was clipped by 3 bases and J by 2 bases, with 13 bases between them. Germline V gene lookup returns CDR1 MGHRA and CDR2 YSYEKL.

V gene TRBV29-1 combines with J gene TRBJ2-1, with 10 bases identical to TRBD1. CDR1 is SQVTM, CDR2 ANQGSEA, per germline. J lost 3 bases, V lost 5 bases, and 4 bases had no gene match. This CDR3 contains 14 residues. CDR3 nucleotide sequence: TGCAGCGTTCTCTGGGACAGGGGCTACAATGAGCAGTTCTTC. This sequence encodes CSVLWDRGYNEQFF.

The chain joins TRBV6-5 to TRBJ2-1; TRBD2 might be the D (6 bases). Trimming removed 6 bases from V and 10 bases from J, with 16 bases in between. The CDR3 runs to 13 residues. The germline gives CDR1 MNHEY, CDR2 SVGAGI. The CDR3 loop reads CASSPGGSGEQFF. The CDR3 DNA reads TGTGCCAGCAGCCCCGGGGGTAGCGGCGAGCAGTTCTTC.

The chain links TRBV19 to TRBJ2-4; 8 nucleotides align to TRBD1. From germline, CDR1 is LNHDA and CDR2 SQIVND (reference sequence). This CDR3 region has 17 residues. V trimming: 4 bases; J trimming: 0 bases; junction bases outside the gene matches: 8. CDR3 amino acids: CASSNRRDRQAKNIQYF. The CDR3 DNA sequence: TGTGCCAGTAGTAACAGGAGGGACAGGCAAGCCAAAAACATTCAGTACTTC.

The V and J genes are TRBV11-2 and TRBJ2-7, with 7 bases lining up with TRBD2. J was trimmed by 2 bases and V by 8 bases; bases with no gene match: 9. The CDR3 sequence is 14 residues long. In germline, CDR1 is SGHAT, CDR2 FQNNGV. CDR3 region: CASRSGAGPYEQYF. CDR3 sequence (DNA): TGTGCCAGCCGAAGCGGGGCGGGACCCTACGAGCAGTACTTC.

CDR3 region: CASSLTGGDTEAFF. CDR3 DNA: TGTGCCAGCAGTCTGACAGGGGGAGACACTGAAGCTTTCTTT. The chain recombines TRBV27 with TRBJ1-1; 9 positions match TRBD1. The germline gives CDR1 MNHEY, CDR2 SMNVEV (reference sequence). After removal of 5 bases from V and 3 bases from J, the junction contained 4 bases not matched to a gene. The CDR3 is 14 amino acids.

With regard to this clone: Other nucleotide sequences from this sample produce the same CDR3. For the CDR3, the DNA is TGTGCCAGTAGTCCCCAGGGGAACACTGAAGCTTTCTTT. Protein: CASSPQGNTEAFF. The chain joins TRBV19 to TRBJ1-1, with D perhaps matching TRBD1 (5 bases). The germline gives CDR1 LNHDA, CDR2 SQIVND (reference sequence). Trimming removed 5 bases from V and 1 base from J, with 8 bases in between. The CDR3 has 13 amino acids.

The chain is built from TRBV20-1 and TRBJ2-5, with D uncertain. Germline V gene sequence: CDR1 DFQATT, CDR2 SNEGSKA (reference sequence). The V and J ends lost 5 bases and 7 bases respectively, with 11 bases between them. CDR3 size: 11 residues. The CDR3 DNA reads TGCAGTGCTGTTACTTATTTGACCCAGTACTTC. Amino acids: CSAVTYLTQYF.

In its sample, this clone was seen once. This sequence joins TRBV9 and TRBJ2-3, with 16 nucleotides matching TRBD2. Germline CDR1 reads SGDLS; CDR2 reads YYNGEE. The junction had 8 bases not matched to a gene; V was cut back by 3 bases and J by 4 bases. This CDR3 has 18 residues. CDR3 loop: CASSAGTSGRARPDTQYF. The DNA of the CDR3 is TGTGCCAGCAGCGCTGGGACTAGCGGGAGGGCCCGGCCAGATACGCAGTATTTT.

This rearrangement joins TRBV4-3 to TRBJ2-7; the match to TRBD1 covers 11 bases. CDR3 length: 16 amino acids. V trimming: 0 bases; J trimming: 5 bases; junction bases outside the gene matches: 6. Per germline, CDR1 LGHNA and CDR2 YSLEER. The DNA for the CDR3 is TGCGCCAGCAGCCAAGAGTGGGGACAGGGGGTCAACGAGCAGTACTTC. This encodes CASSQEWGQGVNEQYF.

The chain uses TRBV9 and TRBJ1-1, with D unresolved. Germline lookup yields CDR1 SGDLS and CDR2 YYNGEE. The ends were cut back, 3 bases at V and 1 base at J, with 7 bases in the middle. The CDR3 totals 13 residues. This CDR3 is CASSAEENTEAFF. The CDR3 DNA sequence: TGTGCCAGCAGCGCAGAGGAGAACACTGAAGCTTTCTTT.

The V and J genes are TRBV29-1 and TRBJ1-2; the D gene is possibly TRBD1 (5 bases). Germline CDR1 and CDR2: SQVTM and ANQGSEA. CDR3 length equals 14 residues. Between the trimmed V and J ends, which lost 6 bases and 2 bases, there was a span of 16 bases. CDR3 protein: CSVATLQVNYGYTF. The DNA for the CDR3 is TGCAGCGTGGCGACTTTACAGGTGAACTATGGCTACACCTTC.

The chain employs TRBV4-1 and TRBJ2-7; 9 bases line up with TRBD1. V was pared by 2 bases and J by 2 bases, with 7 bases of the junction left unmatched. Germline loops: CDR1 MGHRA, CDR2 YSYEKL. CDR3 size: 16 residues. The CDR3 nucleotides read TGCGCCAGCAGCCAAACGCCGGGACAGGGCGCCTACGAGCAGTACTTC. Translating gives CASSQTPGQGAYEQYF.

The chain carries TRBV30 and TRBJ2-1, with 10 bases identical to TRBD2. This CDR3 is built from 15 residues. Germline V gene sequence: CDR1 GTSNPN, CDR2 SVGIG (reference sequence). V shed 0 bases, J shed 8 bases, and the junction held 7 bases outside the gene matches. This chain's CDR3 is CAWSVAGGPGDEQFF. CDR3 coding DNA: TGTGCCTGGAGTGTAGCGGGAGGGCCGGGCGATGAGCAGTTCTTC.

This chain connects TRBV5-4 to TRBJ2-3; a weak D match, TRBD1 (7 bases). Germline CDR1 SGHNT, CDR2 YYREEE (reference sequence). This CDR3 has 15 amino acids. Trimming removed 2 bases at V and 3 bases at J, with 13 bases between. The DNA for the CDR3 is TGTGCCAGCAGCTTTTACAGGGGAGGTACAGATACGCAGTATTTT. Translating it yields CASSFYRGGTDTQYF.

The chain recombines TRBV19 with TRBJ1-2; the D gene is possibly TRBD1 (5 bases). The CDR3 extends over 13 amino acids. Trimming cost V 1 base and J 6 bases, with 9 bases left between them. Per the germline V gene, CDR1 is LNHDA and CDR2 is SQIVND (reference sequence). The CDR3 here is CASSIAGYHGYTF. CDR3 bases: TGTGCCAGTAGTATAGCAGGGTACCATGGCTACACCTTC.

The chain joins TRBV5-1 to TRBJ2-5; D is undetermined. V dropped 1 base and J dropped 5 bases, with 18 bases sitting between them. The CDR3 consists of 16 residues. Germline V CDR1 and CDR2: SGHRS, YFSETQ. CDR3: CASSLFQFRHWETQYF. CDR3 nucleotides: TGCGCCAGCAGCTTGTTTCAGTTCCGTCATTGGGAGACCCAGTACTTC.

This clone was observed a handful of times. This rearrangement joins TRBV4-1 to TRBJ1-5; TRBD1 might be the D (5 bases). The CDR3 consists of 15 residues. CDR1 is MGHRA and CDR2 is YSYEKL in the germline V gene. Trimming took off 2 bases at V and 7 bases at J, with 15 bases between the two ends. The CDR3 DNA sequence: TGCGCCAGCAGCCAACGCGCAGGGTCACAGCAGCCCCAGCATTTT. It specifies CASSQRAGSQQPQHF.

The chain links TRBV27 to TRBJ1-5, with 9 positions matching TRBD1. This CDR3 is 16 amino acids long. With 0 bases clipped from V and 3 bases from J, the junction kept 3 bases outside the gene matches. CDR1 is MNHEY, CDR2 SMNVEV, per germline (reference sequence). CDR3 region: CASSLSGQGFNQPQHF. In nucleotides, the CDR3 is TGTGCCAGCAGTTTATCGGGACAGGGTTTCAATCAGCCCCAGCATTTT.

The chain uses TRBV6-5 and TRBJ2-3; D is unresolved. Deletions cut 4 bases from V and 4 bases from J, with 9 bases between. This CDR3 comprises 13 residues. CDR1 MNHEY and CDR2 SVGAGI come from the germline V gene. Here the CDR3 reads CASSSSTADTQYF. CDR3 DNA: TGTGCCAGCAGTTCTTCTACGGCAGATACGCAGTATTTT.

The chain is built from TRBV25-1 and TRBJ2-7; 10 bases map to TRBD2. The V gene's germline CDR1 is MGHDK and CDR2 SYGVNS. V was pared by 2 bases and J by 4 bases, with 8 bases of the junction left unmatched. The CDR3 is made up of 16 amino acids. CDR3 sequence: CASSEASGSLRYEQYF. CDR3 nucleotide sequence: TGTGCCAGCAGTGAAGCTAGCGGGAGTCTCCGGTACGAGCAGTACTTC.

The CDR3: CASSLVAAPTSYEQYF. The CDR3, as DNA: TGCGCCAGCAGCTTGGTTGCGGCCCCAACCTCCTACGAGCAGTACTTC. This chain uses TRBV5-1 with TRBJ2-7; D unresolved. Trimming took 0 bases from V and 0 from J, leaving 13 bases between them. The CDR3 totals 16 residues. Germline assignment: CDR1 SGHRS and CDR2 YFSETQ.

The rearrangement uses TRBV28 and TRBJ2-7, with D hard to call. From germline, CDR1 is MDHEN and CDR2 SYDVKM. There are 12 residues in the CDR3. Deletions cut 3 bases from V and 4 bases from J, with 7 bases between. The CDR3 region has the DNA TGTGCCAGCAGTTTGGCCAGGTACGAGCAGTACTTC. Amino acids: CASSLARYEQYF.